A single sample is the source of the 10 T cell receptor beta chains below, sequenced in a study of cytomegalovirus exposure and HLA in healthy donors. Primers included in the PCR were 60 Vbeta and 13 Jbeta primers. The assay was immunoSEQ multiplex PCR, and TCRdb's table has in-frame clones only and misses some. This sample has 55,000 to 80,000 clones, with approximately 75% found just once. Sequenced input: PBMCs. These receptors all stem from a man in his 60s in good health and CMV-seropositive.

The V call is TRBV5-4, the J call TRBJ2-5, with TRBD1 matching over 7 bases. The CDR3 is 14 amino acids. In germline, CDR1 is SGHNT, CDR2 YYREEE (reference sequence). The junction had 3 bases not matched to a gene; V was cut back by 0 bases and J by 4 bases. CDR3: CASSLGQGGETQYF. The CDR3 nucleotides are TGTGCCAGCAGCTTGGGACAGGGCGGAGAGACCCAGTACTTC.

In DNA, the CDR3 is TGTGCCAGCAGTTATACGGGACTAGCGAGGGTGGACGAGCAGTTCTTC. This codes for CASSYTGLARVDEQFF. V usage is TRBV6-5 and J usage is TRBJ2-1, with 10 bases matching TRBD2. From germline, CDR1 is MNHEY and CDR2 SVGAGI. CDR3 length equals 16 residues. The J segment lost 10 bases and the V segment lost 3 bases, leaving 12 bases of the junction unmatched.

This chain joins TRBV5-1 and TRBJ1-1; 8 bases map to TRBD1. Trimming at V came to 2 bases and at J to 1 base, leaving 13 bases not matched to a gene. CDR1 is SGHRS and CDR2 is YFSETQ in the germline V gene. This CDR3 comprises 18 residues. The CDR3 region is CASSFSGGGSFGNTEAFF. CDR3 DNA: TGCGCCAGCAGCTTTTCAGGGGGCGGTTCTTTCGGGAACACTGAAGCTTTCTTT.

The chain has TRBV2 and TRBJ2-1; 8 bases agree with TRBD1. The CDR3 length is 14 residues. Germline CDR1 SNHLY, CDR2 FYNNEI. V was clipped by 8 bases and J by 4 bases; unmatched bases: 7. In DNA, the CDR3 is TGTGCCAGCGCTCCGGGACAGGTTTACAATGAGCAGTTCTTC. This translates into CASAPGQVYNEQFF.

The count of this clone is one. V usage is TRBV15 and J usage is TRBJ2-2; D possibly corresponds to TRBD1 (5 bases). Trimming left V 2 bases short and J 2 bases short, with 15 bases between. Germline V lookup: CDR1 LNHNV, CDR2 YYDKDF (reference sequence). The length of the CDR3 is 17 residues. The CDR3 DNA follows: TGTGCCACCAGCAGACCCTCCTCAGGGCTAAACACCGGGGAGCTGTTTTTT. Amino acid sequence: CATSRPSSGLNTGELFF.

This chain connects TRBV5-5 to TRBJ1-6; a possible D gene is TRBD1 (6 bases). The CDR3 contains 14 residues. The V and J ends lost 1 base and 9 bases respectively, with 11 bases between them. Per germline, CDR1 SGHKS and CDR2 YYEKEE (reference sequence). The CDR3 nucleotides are TGTGCCAGCAGCTTGTTGGGGGCGGGTTCACCCCTCCACTTT. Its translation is CASSLLGAGSPLHF. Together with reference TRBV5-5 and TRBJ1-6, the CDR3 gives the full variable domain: DAGVTQSPTHLIKTRGQQVTLRCSPISGHKSVSWYQQVLGQGPQFIFQYYEKEERGRGNFPDRFSARQFPNYSSELNVNALLLGDSALYLCASSLLGAGSPLHFGNGTRLTVT.

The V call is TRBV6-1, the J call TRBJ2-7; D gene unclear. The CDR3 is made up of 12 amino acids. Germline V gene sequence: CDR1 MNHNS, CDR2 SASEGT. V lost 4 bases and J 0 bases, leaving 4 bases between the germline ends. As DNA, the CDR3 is TGTGCCAGCAGTGTCCTCTCCTACGAGCAGTACTTC. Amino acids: CASSVLSYEQYF.

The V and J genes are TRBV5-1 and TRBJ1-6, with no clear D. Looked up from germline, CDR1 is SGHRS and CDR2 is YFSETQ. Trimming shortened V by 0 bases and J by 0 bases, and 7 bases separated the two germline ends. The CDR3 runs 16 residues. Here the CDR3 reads CASSLDPSSYNSPLHF. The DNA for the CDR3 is TGCGCCAGCAGCTTGGATCCGAGCTCCTATAATTCACCCCTCCACTTT.

CDR3 sequence (DNA): TGCGCCAGCAGCCTGAACCCAGAAAGTGCAACCTACGAGCAGTACTTC. Amino acid sequence: CASSLNPESATYEQYF. J is TRBJ2-7 and V is TRBV5-1, with no clear D. Germline V gives CDR1 SGHRS, CDR2 YFSETQ. This CDR3 comprises 16 residues. Trimming left V 4 bases short and J 2 bases short, with 19 bases between.

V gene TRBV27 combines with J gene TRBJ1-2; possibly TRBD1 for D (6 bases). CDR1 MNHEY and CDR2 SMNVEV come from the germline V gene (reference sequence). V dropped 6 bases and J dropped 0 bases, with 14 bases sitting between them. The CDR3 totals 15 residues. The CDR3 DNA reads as TGTGCCAGCAGCTTGAAGGGGGGGCCTAACTATGGCTACACCTTC. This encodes CASSLKGGPNYGYTF.